Listed below are T cell receptor beta chains from one sample, sequenced in a study of cytomegalovirus exposure and HLA in healthy donors. Method: immunoSEQ multiplex PCR; TCRdb's copy keeps in-frame clones and lacks some. The data hold some 150,000 clones, with less than 85% observed a single time. The sequenced sample was PBMCs. All receptors come from a middle-aged man in good health and CMV-seronegative. Each CDR3 is given with its conserved first and last residue. The order of the fields is D gene, clone size, V gene, J gene, CDR3 protein, CDR3 DNA. D genes are given only for firm matches. Clone sizes are given selectively: once, few, many, or a class where the clone is expanded.

TRBD2	NA	TRBV29-1	TRBJ2-5	CSVTSGRQETQYF	TGCAGCGTCACTAGCGGGAGACAAGAGACCCAGTACTTC
TRBD1	NA	TRBV7-2	TRBJ2-7	CASSLVPGQGALSSYEQYF	TGTGCCAGCAGCTTAGTCCCCGGACAGGGGGCCCTTAGCTCCTACGAGCAGTACTTC
TRBD1	once	TRBV10-2	TRBJ1-4	CASSRQGNEKLFF	TGCGCCAGCAGTAGACAGGGGAATGAAAAACTGTTTTTT
TRBD1	NA	TRBV5-4	TRBJ2-7	CASSADPGQGDEQYF	TGTGCCAGCAGCGCCGACCCGGGACAGGGGGACGAGCAGTACTTC
NA	NA	TRBV6-5	TRBJ1-6	CASSYYRDNSPLHF	TGTGCCAGCAGTTACTACAGGGATAACTCACCCCTCCACTTT
TRBD2	NA	TRBV7-9	TRBJ2-7	CASSSMTSGYEQYF	TGTGCCAGCAGCTCAATGACTAGCGGCTACGAGCAGTACTTC
NA	NA	TRBV5-6	TRBJ2-2	CASSLGQYTGELFF	TGTGCCAGCAGCTTGGGCCAGTACACCGGGGAGCTGTTTTTT
TRBD2	once	TRBV28	TRBJ2-7	CASSRPGLAGLSYEQYF	TGTGCCAGCAGCCGCCCGGGACTAGCGGGGCTCTCCTACGAGCAGTACTTC
TRBD1	NA	TRBV7-9	TRBJ2-7	CASSRDSTSIAYEQYF	TGTGCCAGCAGCCGGGACAGCACCTCAATCGCGTACGAGCAGTACTTC
NA	NA	TRBV30	TRBJ2-2	CAWSLVGELFF	TGTGCCTGGAGTCTTGTCGGGGAGCTGTTTTTT
NA	NA	TRBV7-3	TRBJ2-1	CASSLTGPPDEQFF	TGTGCCAGCAGCTTAACTGGGCCCCCCGATGAGCAGTTCTTC
NA	NA	TRBV19	TRBJ2-3	CASSIEIRSTDTQYF	TGTGCCAGTAGTATAGAAATCAGAAGCACAGATACGCAGTATTTT
NA	NA	TRBV19	TRBJ2-5	CASSMALRGIETQYF	TGTGCCAGCAGTATGGCCCTTAGGGGGATCGAGACCCAGTACTTC
TRBD1	NA	TRBV7-9	TRBJ2-2	CSSSLTGATNTGELFF	TGTTCCAGCAGCTTGACAGGGGCGACGAACACCGGGGAGCTGTTTTTT
TRBD1	NA	TRBV7-2	TRBJ2-5	CASSFGQGGETQYF	TGTGCCAGCAGCTTCGGACAGGGTGGGGAGACCCAGTACTTC
NA	NA	TRBV7-3	TRBJ1-3	CASSLRGPEAVSGNTIYF	TGTGCCAGCAGCTTAAGGGGGCCAGAGGCCGTTTCTGGAAACACCATATATTTT
NA	NA	TRBV2	TRBJ2-7	CASSAPPYEQYF	TGTGCCAGCAGTGCTCCCCCCTACGAGCAGTACTTC
TRBD1	NA	TRBV9	TRBJ2-1	CASSVGSTTGYNEQFF	TGTGCCAGCAGCGTAGGAAGTACGACAGGGTACAATGAGCAGTTCTTC
NA	NA	TRBV28	TRBJ2-7	CASSFAGTYEQYF	TGTGCCAGCAGTTTCGCAGGTACCTACGAGCAGTACTTC
NA	once	TRBV6-5	TRBJ2-5	CASSYSPAGGETQYF	TGTGCCAGCAGTTACTCCCCCGCGGGTGGGGAGACCCAGTACTTC
TRBD2	NA	TRBV4-3	TRBJ2-3	CASSQERNSGALMTQYF	TGCGCCAGCAGCCAAGAGCGAAATAGCGGGGCCTTAATGACGCAGTATTTT
TRBD2	NA	TRBV13	TRBJ2-3	CASLEAGGPDTQYF	TGTGCCAGCTTGGAAGCGGGGGGGCCAGATACGCAGTATTTT
TRBD1	NA	TRBV28	TRBJ2-2	CASSLRTGGRTGELFF	TGTGCCAGCAGTTTGAGGACAGGGGGCAGGACCGGGGAGCTGTTTTTT
TRBD2	NA	TRBV19	TRBJ2-5	CASSTTGRAETQYF	TGTGCCAGTAGTACGACCGGGAGGGCCGAGACCCAGTACTTC
TRBD2	once	TRBV4-1	TRBJ2-1	CASSQESAGVYNEQFF	TGCGCCAGCAGCCAAGAATCAGCGGGAGTCTACAATGAGCAGTTCTTC
TRBD1	NA	TRBV5-4	TRBJ2-2	CASSLGQGRVLRSGELFF	TGTGCCAGCAGCTTGGGACAGGGCAGAGTGTTAAGGTCCGGGGAGCTGTTTTTT
NA	NA	TRBV4-2	TRBJ2-7	CASSQASSYEQYF	TGTGCCAGCAGCCAAGCTAGCTCCTACGAGCAGTACTTC
NA	NA	TRBV7-2	TRBJ1-4	CASSLVPGEKLFF	TGTGCCAGCAGCTTAGTGCCGGGTGAAAAACTGTTTTTT
NA	NA	TRBV6-5	TRBJ2-7	CASSLSPATYEQYF	TGTGCCAGCAGTCTGAGTCCAGCGACCTACGAGCAGTACTTC
TRBD2	NA	TRBV7-2	TRBJ2-3	CASSLLSGRPTDTQYF	TGTGCCAGCAGCTTACTTAGCGGGAGGCCCACAGATACGCAGTATTTT
NA	NA	TRBV5-1	TRBJ1-2	CASSLYSSYGYTF	TGCGCCAGCAGCTTGTATAGCAGCTATGGCTACACCTTC
NA	NA	TRBV11-1	TRBJ2-7	CASSPPGGRSTYEQYF	TGTGCCAGCAGCCCCCCGGGGGGCAGGTCGACCTACGAGCAGTACTTC
NA	NA	TRBV20-1	TRBJ2-7	CSASIYEQYF	TGCAGTGCTAGTATCTACGAGCAGTACTTC
NA	NA	TRBV21-1	TRBJ1-1	CASSKALGGTEAFF	TGTGCCAGCAGCAAAGCGCTCGGGGGAACTGAAGCTTTCTTT
NA	few	TRBV7-2	TRBJ1-2	CASSLPVNYGYTF	TGTGCCAGCAGCCTCCCGGTCAACTATGGCTACACCTTC
NA	NA	TRBV2	TRBJ2-2	CASSDGSGTGELFF	TGTGCCAGCAGTGATGGATCGGGCACCGGGGAGCTGTTTTTT
NA	NA	TRBV27	TRBJ2-7	CASSFLSSYEQYF	TGTGCCAGCAGTTTTCTGAGCTCCTACGAGCAGTACTTC
TRBD1	NA	TRBV6-5	TRBJ1-3	CASSYGGGTGNTIYF	TGTGCCAGCAGTTACGGAGGGGGCACAGGAAACACCATATATTTT
NA	NA	TRBV29-1	TRBJ1-2	CSVEGENARGYTF	TGCAGCGTTGAGGGCGAAAACGCCAGGGGCTACACCTTC
NA	NA	TRBV21-1	TRBJ2-7	CASSLGVGKSEQYF	TGTGCCAGCTCCCTCGGGGTGGGGAAGAGCGAGCAGTACTTC
TRBD1	NA	TRBV4-1	TRBJ1-1	CASSQWTGANTEAFF	TGCGCCAGCAGCCAGTGGACAGGGGCGAACACTGAAGCTTTCTTT
TRBD2	NA	TRBV5-6	TRBJ2-2	CASSLLGGQMAGELFF	TGTGCCAGCAGCTTGTTGGGAGGGCAAATGGCCGGGGAGCTGTTTTTT
NA	NA	TRBV9	TRBJ1-2	CASSVGTKGGYTF	TGTGCCAGCAGCGTAGGGACAAAAGGGGGCTACACCTTC
TRBD1	NA	TRBV7-9	TRBJ2-7	CASSLTTGGRHEQYF	TGTGCCAGCAGCCTCACGACAGGGGGCCGGCACGAGCAGTACTTC
TRBD1	NA	TRBV7-2	TRBJ1-6	CASSRRQGSNSPLHF	TGTGCCAGCAGCCGACGACAGGGGAGTAATTCACCCCTCCACTTT
TRBD1	NA	TRBV19	TRBJ1-5	CATGQVNQPQHF	TGTGCCACTGGACAGGTCAATCAGCCCCAGCATTTT
TRBD2	NA	TRBV28	TRBJ2-1	CASTLSGGEHEQFF	TGTGCCAGCACCTTATCCGGGGGGGAACATGAGCAGTTCTTC
NA	NA	TRBV4-1	TRBJ2-7	CASSQADSYEQYF	TGCGCCAGCAGCCAAGCAGACTCCTACGAGCAGTACTTC
TRBD1	NA	TRBV7-9	TRBJ2-5	CASSFRQGEETQYF	TGTGCCAGCAGCTTTCGACAGGGTGAAGAGACCCAGTACTTC
NA	NA	TRBV11-3	TRBJ2-7	CASSLGQSGSEQYF	TGTGCCAGCAGCTTGGGCCAGAGTGGGTCGGAGCAGTACTTC